Following are 23 T cell receptor beta chains from one sample sequenced in a study of blood T cell repertoires in COVID-19. Generated by immunoSEQ multiplex PCR, the TCRdb table keeps only in-frame clones and is missing some. The sample lists about 300,000 clones; 86% were seen once. Material for sequencing was PBMCs or T cells enriched from blood (not recorded which). Receptor source: a man aged 30-40 years who had recovered from COVID-19.

J is TRBJ1-1 and V is TRBV7-9; D gene unclear. CDR1 is SEHNR, CDR2 FQNEAQ, per germline (reference sequence). The CDR3 loop spans 15 amino acids. Trimming shortened V by 7 bases and J by 0 bases, and 15 bases separated the two germline ends. In DNA, the CDR3 is TGTGCCAGCATGGGCGCTGATACCATGAACACTGAAGCTTTCTTT. This sequence encodes CASMGADTMNTEAFF.

As DNA, the CDR3 is TGTGCCAGCTCACCCCAGAAGGGGAACAATGAGCAGTTCTTC. Protein product: CASSPQKGNNEQFF. This sequence joins TRBV18 and TRBJ2-1; possibly TRBD1 for D (5 bases). This CDR3 is built from 14 residues. The germline V gene has CDR1 KGHSH and CDR2 LQKENI. With 3 bases removed from V and 5 bases from J, the gap between germline ends came to 11 bases.

This clone was seen a handful of times. An end of the junction differs from the germline gene, which may be a read error. The gene calls are TRBV7-7 and TRBJ2-1; 8 bases map to TRBD2. The CDR3 extends over 17 amino acids. Germline V gene lookup returns CDR1 SSHAT and CDR2 FNYEAQ (reference sequence). The CDR3 sequence is CASSEKVAGLPYNEQFF. In DNA form, the CDR3 reads TGTGCTAGCAGCGAGAAGGTAGCGGGGCTTCCCTACAATGAGCAGTTCTTC.

This clone was seen a single time. This chain connects TRBV2 to TRBJ1-1; D gene uncertain. Trimming removed 6 bases at V and 0 bases at J, with 20 bases between. This CDR3 has 17 residues. Germline V CDR1 and CDR2: SNHLY, FYNNEI. Here the CDR3 reads CASRRIQGRDLNTEAFF. The CDR3, as DNA: TGTGCCAGCAGACGAATTCAAGGACGGGATTTGAACACTGAAGCTTTCTTT. Variable domain in full (rest from reference TRBV2 and TRBJ1-1): EPEVTQTPSHQVTQMGQEVILRCVPISNHLYFYWYRQILGQKVEFLVSFYNNEISEKSEIFDDQFSVERPDGSNFTLKIRSTKLEDSAMYFCASRRIQGRDLNTEAFFGQGTRLTVV.

The V and J genes are TRBV28 and TRBJ2-1; D gene ambiguous. The ends were cut back, 7 bases at V and 0 bases at J, with 10 bases in the middle. The CDR3 length is 14 residues. Per the germline V gene, CDR1 is MDHEN and CDR2 is SYDVKM. CDR3 protein: CASTKERSYNEQFF. In DNA form, the CDR3 reads TGTGCCAGCACCAAGGAGCGCTCCTACAATGAGCAGTTCTTC.

The chain uses TRBV29-1 and TRBJ1-2; D may be TRBD1 (5 bases). Looked up from germline, CDR1 is SQVTM and CDR2 is ANQGSEA. The V gene lost 7 bases and the J gene lost 2 bases, with 8 bases spanning the gap. This CDR3 comprises 11 residues. The CDR3 sequence: CSGGENYGYTF. CDR3 in DNA: TGCAGCGGGGGGGAGAACTATGGCTACACCTTC.

This clone showed up just once. The genes are TRBV24-1 and TRBJ2-1; TRBD1 matches 8 bases. This CDR3 spans 16 amino acids. The V segment lost 4 bases and the J segment 8 bases; nucleotides outside the gene matches: 12. Germline V gene lookup returns CDR1 KGHDR and CDR2 SFDVKD. The CDR3 DNA is TGTGCCACCAGTGACTCCCCCAGGACAGGGAAGGATGAGCAGTTCTTC. This codes for CATSDSPRTGKDEQFF.

J is TRBJ2-3 and V is TRBV7-2; 11 nucleotides line up with TRBD2. V trimming: 5 bases; J trimming: 3 bases; junction bases outside the gene matches: 7. CDR3 length: 16 amino acids. Per the germline V gene, CDR1 is SGHTA and CDR2 is FQGNSA. CDR3: CASSPGIAGGTDTQYF. The CDR3 nucleotides are TGTGCCAGCAGCCCTGGTATAGCGGGGGGGACAGATACGCAGTATTTT. Using reference TRBV7-2 and TRBJ2-3 for the parts outside the CDR3, the full variable domain is GAGVSQSPSNKVTEKGKDVELRCDPISGHTALYWYRQSLGQGLEFLIYFQGNSAPDKSGLPSDRFSAERTGGSVSTLTIQRTQQEDSAVYLCASSPGIAGGTDTQYFGPGTRLTVL.

The V call is TRBV6-5, the J call TRBJ2-7; perhaps TRBD1 as D (5 bases). The germline CDR1 and CDR2 sequences are MNHEY and SVGAGI. V lost 8 bases and J lost 7, with 18 bases in between. The CDR3 runs to 13 residues. The CDR3 is CASGLKGLREQYF. The CDR3, as DNA: TGTGCCAGCGGCCTTAAGGGGCTAAGGGAGCAGTACTTC.

The rearrangement joins TRBV11-2 to TRBJ2-6; TRBD2 might be the D (5 bases). CDR1 is SGHAT and CDR2 is FQNNGV in the germline V gene. The CDR3 totals 13 residues. Trimming took off 10 bases at V and 0 bases at J, with 7 bases between the two ends. The CDR3 DNA sequence: TGTGCCACGGGATTCTCTGGGGCCAACGTCCTGACTTTC. It codes for CATGFSGANVLTF.

V gene TRBV19 combines with J gene TRBJ1-3; 9 bases are a match to TRBD1. Germline values: CDR1 LNHDA, CDR2 SQIVND (reference sequence). The V and J ends lost 6 bases and 4 bases, in that order; junction bases with no gene match: 10. This CDR3 has 16 amino acids. CDR3 coding DNA: TGTGCCAGTAGCGACCCGACAGGGGGTTACGGAAACACCATATATTTT. This sequence encodes CASSDPTGGYGNTIYF.

J is TRBJ2-7 and V is TRBV9; perhaps TRBD2 as D (5 bases). This CDR3 is built from 16 residues. CDR1 is SGDLS, CDR2 YYNGEE, per germline. The V end was cut by 4 bases, the J end by 0 bases, with 17 bases between. The CDR3 DNA is TGTGCCAGCAGCCCTCGGCGAGGGAGTCCCTCCTACGAGCAGTACTTC. Translating gives CASSPRRGSPSYEQYF.

This clone was seen repeatedly, ten times or more. Distinct nucleotide sequences in the sample also encode this CDR3. The chain is built from TRBV5-1 and TRBJ2-7; D possibly corresponds to TRBD1 (6 bases). Germline CDR1 SGHRS, CDR2 YFSETQ. V was cut by 1 base and J by 2 bases, with 10 bases left in between. This CDR3 is 14 amino acids long. CDR3 DNA sequence: TGCGCCAGCAGCTTGAGGACAGCTCCCTACGAGCAGTACTTC. Its translation: CASSLRTAPYEQYF.

The CDR3 here is CASRSGTGGAEPYEQYF. The CDR3 nucleotides read TGTGCCAGCAGATCCGGGACAGGGGGCGCTGAGCCCTACGAGCAGTACTTC. V and J are TRBV5-5 and TRBJ2-7; 12 nucleotides align to TRBD1. V gave up 5 bases and J gave up 2 bases; unmatched junction bases: 11. Germline V gene sequence: CDR1 SGHKS, CDR2 YYEKEE (reference sequence). The CDR3 is 17 amino acids.

V and J are TRBV5-5 and TRBJ1-1, with D possibly matching TRBD1 (6 bases). Per germline, CDR1 SGHKS and CDR2 YYEKEE (reference sequence). V lost 4 bases and J 0 bases, leaving 13 bases between the germline ends. There are 15 residues in the CDR3. The CDR3 region has the DNA TGTGCCAGCAGCCCGGACAGAAACATGAACACTGAAGCTTTCTTT. Translating gives CASSPDRNMNTEAFF.

The rearrangement links TRBV7-2 to TRBJ2-3; the D gene is possibly TRBD1 (5 bases). The ends were cut back, 3 bases at V and 0 bases at J, with 7 bases in the middle. The CDR3 consists of 14 residues. Germline loops: CDR1 SGHTA, CDR2 FQGNSA. The CDR3: CASSLGPSTDTQYF. The CDR3 coding sequence is TGTGCCAGCAGCTTGGGGCCTAGCACAGATACGCAGTATTTT. Filled out from reference TRBV7-2 and TRBJ2-3, the complete variable domain reads GAGVSQSPSNKVTEKGKDVELRCDPISGHTALYWYRQSLGQGLEFLIYFQGNSAPDKSGLPSDRFSAERTGGSVSTLTIQRTQQEDSAVYLCASSLGPSTDTQYFGPGTRLTVL.

This chain links TRBV28 with TRBJ1-2; 12 bases are a match to TRBD1. The CDR3 extends over 16 amino acids. Germline V gene data show CDR1 as MDHEN and CDR2 as SYDVKM. After removal of 4 bases from V and 8 bases from J, the junction contained 11 bases not matched to a gene. The CDR3 DNA sequence: TGTGCCAGCAGTTCCTCCGGGACAGGGGGCGCTGGGGGCTACACCTTC. As protein: CASSSSGTGGAGGYTF.

The rearrangement uses TRBV6-5 and TRBJ1-2, with D possibly matching TRBD1 (5 bases). Trimming stripped 4 bases from V and 8 bases from J, with 20 bases between. The germline CDR1 and CDR2 sequences are MNHEY and SVGAGI. CDR3 size: 15 residues. CDR3 residues: CASSSHAETARGYTF. In DNA form, the CDR3 reads TGTGCCAGCAGTTCCCACGCCGAGACAGCGAGGGGCTACACCTTC.

The V gene is TRBV19, the J gene TRBJ1-1, with 7 bases identical to TRBD1. V lost 6 bases to trimming and J lost 4 bases; unmatched junction nucleotides: 8. This CDR3 is built from 14 residues. Germline values: CDR1 LNHDA, CDR2 SQIVND (reference sequence). The CDR3 reads CASRNPGQFTEAFF. CDR3 bases: TGTGCCAGTAGGAATCCGGGACAGTTCACTGAAGCTTTCTTT.

This clone appeared a single time. The chain employs TRBV12-3 or TRBV12-4 and TRBJ1-1; tentatively, D is TRBD1 (5 bases). CDR3 length: 13 amino acids. Trimming removed 8 bases from V and 3 bases from J, with 13 bases in between. The CDR3, as DNA: TGTGCCAGCCACATAGGGGTGGACACTGAAGCTTTCTTT. Protein sequence: CASHIGVDTEAFF.

This chain links TRBV6-1 with TRBJ2-6, with TRBD1 matching 7 bases. The CDR3 totals 18 residues. Germline CDR1 reads MNHNS; CDR2 reads SASEGT. Unmatched junction bases numbered 6, after V lost 0 bases and J lost 1 base. The CDR3 DNA reads as TGTGCCAGCAGTGAAGCGGGCTACAGGGGTTCTGGGGCCAACGTCCTGACTTTC. Translated: CASSEAGYRGSGANVLTF.

The chain combines TRBV25-1 with TRBJ2-1; D is unresolved. V was pared by 4 bases and J by 10 bases, with 14 bases between. This CDR3 is 13 amino acids long. Per the germline V gene, CDR1 is MGHDK and CDR2 is SYGVNS. CDR3 loop: CASSVGSLEEQFF. Written as DNA, the CDR3 is TGTGCCAGCAGTGTAGGCTCCCTGGAGGAGCAGTTCTTC.

CDR3: CASSFTGTGRIYGYTF. In DNA form, the CDR3 reads TGTGCCAGCAGCTTCACCGGGACAGGCAGAATCTATGGCTACACCTTC. The genes are TRBV11-3 and TRBJ1-2; 8 bases agree with TRBD1. Germline CDR1 reads SGHNT; CDR2 reads YENEEA. Unmatched junction bases numbered 10, after V lost 3 bases and J lost 4 bases. This CDR3 has 16 residues.